A single sample is the source of the 23 T cell receptor beta chains below, sequenced in a study of control samples from healthy donors and cancer patients. This table comes from immunoSEQ multiplex PCR, and its TCRdb copy is limited to in-frame clones, with some not included. The sample has around 130,000 clones; around nine tenths are singletons. Sequencing was done on a sample of blood. The receptors shown here come from a man in his fifties or sixties in good health.

The rearrangement uses TRBV27 and TRBJ2-2, with 7 bases identical to TRBD1. The V and J ends lost 6 bases and 7 bases, in that order; junction bases with no gene match: 11. The CDR3 contains 15 residues. Germline-derived CDR1 and CDR2 are MNHEY and SMNVEV (reference sequence). The CDR3 protein is CASRPPDRSYGELFF. The DNA of the CDR3 is TGTGCCAGCAGACCCCCGGACAGGAGTTACGGGGAGCTGTTTTTT.

V gene TRBV6-5 combines with J gene TRBJ2-7; D perhaps matches TRBD1 (6 bases). The CDR3 length is 13 residues. The ends were cut back, 10 bases at V and 0 bases at J, with 13 bases in the middle. The germline gives CDR1 MNHEY, CDR2 SVGAGI. The CDR3 region is CATRGSFSYEQYF. The CDR3 DNA reads TGTGCCACCAGGGGTTCCTTCTCCTACGAGCAGTACTTC.

The genes are TRBV28 and TRBJ1-2, with D uncertain. The V gene's germline CDR1 is MDHEN and CDR2 SYDVKM. CDR3 length: 14 residues. Trimming took off 3 bases at V and 1 base at J, with 9 bases between the two ends. CDR3: CASSLAVLNYGYTF. CDR3 coding DNA: TGTGCCAGCAGTTTGGCGGTACTTAACTATGGCTACACCTTC.

This sequence joins TRBV18 and TRBJ1-1, with 7 bases fitting TRBD1. CDR1 and CDR2 from the germline V gene are KGHSH and LQKENI. The CDR3 has 16 residues. Unmatched junction bases numbered 15, after V lost 3 bases and J lost 8 bases. CDR3 DNA sequence: TGTGCCAGCTCACCCTCCTACAGACAGGGAGTCGGAGAAGCTTTCTTT. This codes for CASSPSYRQGVGEAFF.

This clone was counted only a few times. The rearrangement links TRBV7-3 to TRBJ2-5, with TRBD2 identical over 15 bases. J gave up 1 base and V 5 bases, and 2 bases lay outside the gene matches. Germline CDR1 and CDR2: SGHTA and FQGTGA. The CDR3 has 16 residues. The CDR3 is CASSQGLAGGQETQYF. The CDR3 DNA is TGTGCCAGCAGCCAGGGACTAGCGGGGGGCCAAGAGACCCAGTACTTC.

Written as DNA, the CDR3 is TGCGCCAGCAGAAAGCACGGGGGGGAAGGGTACGGCTACGAGCAGTACTTC. Translated, it gives CASRKHGGEGYGYEQYF. V gene TRBV4-1 combines with J gene TRBJ2-7; 8 bases match TRBD2. The junction had 16 bases not matched to a gene; V was cut back by 6 bases and J by 3 bases. This CDR3 is 17 amino acids long. The germline gives CDR1 MGHRA, CDR2 YSYEKL.

The chain's CDR3 is CASRTGEGSPLHF. The DNA of the CDR3 is TGTGCCAGCAGAACAGGGGAAGGATCACCCCTCCACTTT. The chain uses TRBV2 and TRBJ1-6; 7 bases fit TRBD1. The V gene end was trimmed by 6 bases and the J gene end by 10 bases; junction bases not matched to a gene: 6. Germline V gene data show CDR1 as SNHLY and CDR2 as FYNNEI. The CDR3 length is 13 residues.

The chain employs TRBV3-1 (or the pseudogene TRBV3-2) and TRBJ2-2, with D possibly being TRBD2 (5 bases). Germline CDR1 LGHDT, CDR2 YNNKEL (reference sequence). CDR3 length: 18 amino acids. Trimming shortened V by 4 bases and J by 1 base, and 19 bases separated the two germline ends. For the CDR3, the DNA is TGTGCCAGCAGCCCCGGGGTCAGCTTTCAAGGGAACACCGGGGAGCTGTTTTTT. Amino acids: CASSPGVSFQGNTGELFF.

This sequence joins TRBV28 and TRBJ2-1; D may be TRBD1 or TRBD2 (5 bases each). The CDR3 has 14 amino acids. Trimming took off 3 bases at V and 7 bases at J, with 13 bases between the two ends. The germline V gene has CDR1 MDHEN and CDR2 SYDVKM. Here the CDR3 DNA reads TGTGCCAGCAGTTTCCACGGGACCCAAAATGAGCAGTTCTTC. It is translated as CASSFHGTQNEQFF. Drawing the rest from reference TRBV28 and TRBJ2-1, the complete variable domain is DVKVTQSSRYLVKRTGEKVFLECVQDMDHENMFWYRQDPGLGLRLIYFSYDVKMKEKGDIPEGYSVSREKKERFSLILESASTNQTSMYLCASSFHGTQNEQFFGPGTRLTVL.

The rearrangement uses TRBV28 and TRBJ1-6, with D possibly being TRBD1 (5 bases). Germline V CDR1 and CDR2: MDHEN, SYDVKM. This CDR3 spans 16 amino acids. The V end was cut by 4 bases, the J end by 7 bases, with 17 bases between. The chain's CDR3 is CASSSGEGAKNSPLHF. In nucleotides, the CDR3 is TGTGCCAGCAGTTCGGGAGAAGGGGCGAAGAATTCACCCCTCCACTTT.

The chain employs TRBV27 and TRBJ2-7; 8 bases map to TRBD1. Germline V CDR1 and CDR2: MNHEY, SMNVEV (reference sequence). There are 14 residues in the CDR3. V shed 4 bases, J shed 2 bases, and the junction held 4 bases outside the gene matches. CDR3 sequence reads: CASSSSRGPYEQYF. CDR3 nucleotide sequence: TGTGCCAGCAGTTCCAGCAGGGGGCCCTACGAGCAGTACTTC.

The V call is TRBV10-3, the J call TRBJ1-1, with a possible D match to TRBD1 (5 bases). Looked up from germline, CDR1 is ENHRY and CDR2 is SYGVKD. The CDR3 is made up of 14 amino acids. Trimming left V 3 bases short and J 5 bases short, with 13 bases between. This CDR3 is CAISDSFGGTEAFF. The CDR3, as DNA: TGTGCCATCAGTGACTCTTTCGGGGGAACTGAAGCTTTCTTT.

The chain employs TRBV6-5 and TRBJ2-3, with 9 bases lining up with TRBD1. V trimming: 8 bases; J trimming: 2 bases; junction bases outside the gene matches: 2. The CDR3 is 13 residues long. The germline CDR1 and CDR2 sequences are MNHEY and SVGAGI. The CDR3 nucleotides read TGTGCCAGCGGGACAGGGAACACAGATACGCAGTATTTT. Amino acids: CASGTGNTDTQYF.

This clone was detected only once. This chain uses TRBV28 with TRBJ1-4; 7 bases match TRBD1. The CDR3 spans 16 residues. J gave up 6 bases and V 3 bases, and 10 bases lay outside the gene matches. Germline lookup yields CDR1 MDHEN and CDR2 SYDVKM. In nucleotides, the CDR3 is TGTGCCAGCAGTTTCCAGGACAGGCGCGAAGATGAAAAACTGTTTTTT. Its translation is CASSFQDRREDEKLFF. Complete variable domain (other parts from reference TRBV28 and TRBJ1-4): DVKVTQSSRYLVKRTGEKVFLECVQDMDHENMFWYRQDPGLGLRLIYFSYDVKMKEKGDIPEGYSVSREKKERFSLILESASTNQTSMYLCASSFQDRREDEKLFFGSGTQLSVL.

This clone was found a few times. This chain uses TRBV28 with TRBJ1-1; D gene ambiguous. Germline-derived CDR1 and CDR2 are MDHEN and SYDVKM. V was pared by 3 bases and J by 1 base, with 12 bases between. The CDR3 has 15 amino acids. CDR3 nucleotide sequence: TGTGCCAGCAGTTTTCGTCGGACGGGGAACACTGAAGCTTTCTTT. This codes for CASSFRRTGNTEAFF.

V and J are TRBV11-2 and TRBJ1-6; no clear D. V was cut by 1 base and J by 7 bases, with 8 bases left in between. The CDR3 loop spans 14 amino acids. Germline-derived CDR1 and CDR2 are SGHAT and FQNNGV. The CDR3 spells CASSLAGDNSPLHF. Here the CDR3 DNA reads TGTGCCAGCAGCTTAGCAGGCGACAATTCACCCCTCCACTTT. The variable domain in full, completed from reference TRBV11-2 and TRBJ1-6, reads EAGVAQSPRYKIIEKRQSVAFWCNPISGHATLYWYQQILGQGPKLLIQFQNNGVVDDSQLPKDRFSAERLKGVDSTLKIQPAKLEDSAVYLCASSLAGDNSPLHFGNGTRLTVT.

The rearrangement joins TRBV2 to TRBJ2-5, with TRBD2 matching 10 bases. The CDR3 sequence is 16 residues long. J gave up 1 base and V 3 bases, and 5 bases lay outside the gene matches. Germline V gives CDR1 SNHLY, CDR2 FYNNEI. The CDR3 DNA follows: TGTGCCAGCAGTGAGGGGATAGCGGGGGGCCAAGAGACCCAGTACTTC. Residues: CASSEGIAGGQETQYF.

The CDR3 here is CASSDYRQSGYTF. CDR3 nucleotides: TGTGCCAGCAGTGATTACAGACAGAGCGGCTACACCTTC. This chain uses TRBV2 with TRBJ1-2; D may be TRBD1 (5 bases). The CDR3 consists of 13 residues. CDR1 is SNHLY, CDR2 FYNNEI, per germline. V lost 3 bases and J 8 bases, leaving 13 bases between the germline ends.

This clone has only a few counts. This chain links TRBV24-1 with TRBJ2-4; TRBD2 is a possible D gene (5 bases). Looked up from germline, CDR1 is KGHDR and CDR2 is SFDVKD. Trimming cost V 6 bases and J 3 bases, with 17 bases left between them. The CDR3 extends over 16 amino acids. The CDR3 sequence is CATSSALGVGKNIQYF. In DNA form, the CDR3 reads TGTGCCACCAGTTCGGCGTTGGGAGTGGGCAAAAACATTCAGTACTTC.

This clone came up once. This sequence joins TRBV5-1 and TRBJ2-7; 8 bases align to TRBD1. Trimming removed 0 bases from V and 4 bases from J; junction bases left unmatched: 3. The CDR3 has 14 residues. Germline CDR1 and CDR2: SGHRS and YFSETQ. The CDR3 loop is CASSLGQGLYEQYF. CDR3 bases: TGCGCCAGCAGCTTGGGACAGGGGCTATACGAGCAGTACTTC.

Here the CDR3 reads CASSPYRGSNTGELFF. In DNA form, the CDR3 reads TGTGCCAGCAGCCCGTACAGGGGATCGAACACCGGGGAGCTGTTTTTT. The rearrangement links TRBV11-3 to TRBJ2-2, with TRBD1 matching 7 bases. Germline assignment: CDR1 SGHNT and CDR2 YENEEA. The CDR3 sequence is 16 residues long. V was clipped by 5 bases and J by 0 bases; unmatched bases: 6.

The chain joins TRBV12-5 to TRBJ2-1; 7 bases are shared with TRBD1. V was pared by 6 bases and J by 10 bases, with 3 bases of the junction left unmatched. Per germline, CDR1 LGHNT and CDR2 FRNRAP. The CDR3 runs to 11 residues. CDR3 DNA: TGTGCTAGTGGACAACAGGGGGAGCAGTTCTTC. As protein: CASGQQGEQFF. Full variable domain (remainder filled in from reference TRBV12-5 and TRBJ2-1): DARVTQTPRHKVTEMGQEVTMRCQPILGHNTVFWYRQTMMQGLELLAYFRNRAPLDDSGMPKDRFSAEMPDATLATLKIQPSEPRDSAVYFCASGQQGEQFFGPGTRLTVL.

V is TRBV6-5 and J is TRBJ2-1, with TRBD1 matching over 9 bases. Per the germline V gene, CDR1 is MNHEY and CDR2 is SVGAGI. This CDR3 contains 14 residues. The J segment lost 5 bases and the V segment lost 6 bases, leaving 5 bases of the junction unmatched. The CDR3 loop is CASRAGQGHNEQFF. Here the CDR3 DNA reads TGTGCCAGCAGAGCTGGACAGGGGCACAATGAGCAGTTCTTC.